These T cell receptor beta chains were read from a single sample in a study of T cell responses to AZD1222 COVID-19 vaccine. Profiled with immunoSEQ multiplex PCR; TCRdb holds only in-frame clones, not every one. The sample consists of tens of thousands of clones, 90% to 95% of them appearing once. The sequencing here drew on peripheral blood, taken on day 0 of MenACWY control vaccination. Every receptor here comes from an adult in good health. The CDR3 runs from the conserved cysteine through the conserved F or W. Fields, in order: V gene, J gene, clone size, D gene, CDR3 length, CDR3 protein, CDR3 DNA. The D gene is left open where the match is weak. Not every row has a clone size; where given, it reads once, few, many or a size class.

V gene: TRBV20-1; J gene: TRBJ2-7; clone size: .; D gene: TRBD1; CDR3 length: 14; CDR3 protein: CSASGQGSSYEQYF; CDR3 DNA: TGCAGTGCTAGTGGACAGGGTAGCTCCTACGAGCAGTACTTC
V gene: TRBV24-1; J gene: TRBJ2-1; clone size: .; D gene: TRBD2; CDR3 length: 13; CDR3 protein: CATSIWEGSEQFF; CDR3 DNA: TGTGCCACCAGTATATGGGAGGGCTCTGAGCAGTTCTTC
V gene: TRBV19; J gene: TRBJ1-6; clone size: .; D gene: TRBD1; CDR3 length: 14; CDR3 protein: CASEDRVHNSPLHF; CDR3 DNA: TGTGCCAGTGAAGACAGGGTCCATAATTCACCCCTCCACTTT
V gene: TRBV6-1; J gene: TRBJ2-1; clone size: .; D gene: .; CDR3 length: 16; CDR3 protein: CASSEALGSSYNEQFF; CDR3 DNA: TGTGCCAGCAGTGAAGCGCTTGGGAGCTCCTACAATGAGCAGTTCTTC
V gene: TRBV7-2; J gene: TRBJ2-5; clone size: .; D gene: TRBD2; CDR3 length: 15; CDR3 protein: CASSLREAGPETQYF; CDR3 DNA: TGTGCCAGCAGCTTAAGGGAAGCGGGGCCAGAGACCCAGTACTTC
V gene: TRBV19; J gene: TRBJ1-5; clone size: .; D gene: TRBD1; CDR3 length: 15; CDR3 protein: CASSGGQGGNQPQHF; CDR3 DNA: TGTGCCAGTAGTGGGGGACAGGGCGGCAATCAGCCCCAGCATTTT
V gene: TRBV29-1; J gene: TRBJ1-4; clone size: .; D gene: .; CDR3 length: 13; CDR3 protein: CSGVWAFGEKLFF; CDR3 DNA: TGCAGCGGGGTATGGGCGTTCGGTGAAAAACTGTTTTTT
V gene: TRBV5-1; J gene: TRBJ2-2; clone size: .; D gene: .; CDR3 length: 14; CDR3 protein: CASSLGRGAGELFF; CDR3 DNA: TGCGCCAGCAGCTTGGGTCGAGGGGCCGGGGAGCTGTTTTTT
V gene: TRBV4-3; J gene: TRBJ2-1; clone size: .; D gene: TRBD2; CDR3 length: 15; CDR3 protein: CASSPTSGGAYEQFF; CDR3 DNA: TGCGCCAGCAGTCCCACTAGCGGGGGGGCCTATGAGCAGTTCTTC
V gene: TRBV6-2/TRBV6-3; J gene: TRBJ1-2; clone size: .; D gene: .; CDR3 length: 14; CDR3 protein: CASSRQVLNYGYTF; CDR3 DNA: TGTGCCAGCAGCCGACAGGTCCTTAACTATGGCTACACCTTC
V gene: TRBV6-4; J gene: TRBJ2-3; clone size: .; D gene: TRBD2; CDR3 length: 14; CDR3 protein: CASRKTSSADTQYF; CDR3 DNA: TGTGCCAGCAGAAAGACTAGCTCCGCAGATACGCAGTATTTT
V gene: TRBV10-2; J gene: TRBJ2-7; clone size: .; D gene: .; CDR3 length: 16; CDR3 protein: CASSDPRVRNSYEQYF; CDR3 DNA: TGCGCCAGCAGTGACCCCAGGGTGAGAAACTCCTACGAGCAGTACTTC
V gene: TRBV28; J gene: TRBJ2-5; clone size: .; D gene: .; CDR3 length: 13; CDR3 protein: CASSLGQVETQYF; CDR3 DNA: TGTGCCAGCAGTTTGGGTCAGGTGGAGACCCAGTACTTC
V gene: TRBV2; J gene: TRBJ2-5; clone size: .; D gene: .; CDR3 length: 12; CDR3 protein: CASVGGVETQYF; CDR3 DNA: TGTGCCAGCGTCGGGGGAGTGGAGACCCAGTACTTC
V gene: TRBV11-1; J gene: TRBJ2-7; clone size: .; D gene: .; CDR3 length: 12; CDR3 protein: CASSHGPSEQYF; CDR3 DNA: TGTGCCAGCAGCCACGGGCCGAGCGAGCAGTACTTC
V gene: TRBV5-1; J gene: TRBJ2-5; clone size: .; D gene: .; CDR3 length: 15; CDR3 protein: CASSLAAGVSETQYF; CDR3 DNA: TGCGCCAGCAGCTTGGCGGCAGGGGTTTCAGAGACCCAGTACTTC
V gene: TRBV19; J gene: TRBJ1-3; clone size: .; D gene: .; CDR3 length: 15; CDR3 protein: CASSIMGQSGNTIYF; CDR3 DNA: TGTGCCAGTAGTATCATGGGACAATCTGGAAACACCATATATTTT
V gene: TRBV29-1; J gene: TRBJ2-5; clone size: .; D gene: .; CDR3 length: 14; CDR3 protein: CSVETHPGKETQYF; CDR3 DNA: TGCAGCGTTGAGACGCACCCTGGGAAAGAGACCCAGTACTTC
V gene: TRBV18; J gene: TRBJ1-4; clone size: once; D gene: .; CDR3 length: 16; CDR3 protein: CASSPFAPSTNEKLFF; CDR3 DNA: TGTGCCAGCTCCCCGTTTGCACCATCAACTAATGAAAAACTGTTTTTT
V gene: TRBV15; J gene: TRBJ1-1; clone size: .; D gene: .; CDR3 length: 13; CDR3 protein: CATSRDPDAEAFF; CDR3 DNA: TGTGCCACCAGCAGAGACCCGGATGCTGAAGCTTTCTTT
V gene: TRBV3-1/TRBV3-2; J gene: TRBJ2-5; clone size: .; D gene: .; CDR3 length: 16; CDR3 protein: CASSQDLQGLGETQYF; CDR3 DNA: TGTGCCAGCAGCCAAGATTTACAGGGTTTGGGAGAGACCCAGTACTTC
V gene: TRBV19; J gene: TRBJ1-1; clone size: few; D gene: .; CDR3 length: 12; CDR3 protein: CASSIGGSEAFF; CDR3 DNA: TGTGCCAGTAGTATAGGAGGGAGTGAAGCTTTCTTT
V gene: TRBV27; J gene: TRBJ1-5; clone size: .; D gene: .; CDR3 length: 13; CDR3 protein: CASSLEVFQPQHF; CDR3 DNA: TGTGCCAGCAGTTTAGAGGTTTTCCAGCCCCAGCATTTT
V gene: TRBV5-4; J gene: TRBJ2-7; clone size: few; D gene: TRBD2; CDR3 length: 16; CDR3 protein: CASSLEGGTSWREQYF; CDR3 DNA: TGTGCCAGCAGCTTGGAAGGGGGGACTAGCTGGAGGGAGCAGTACTTC
V gene: TRBV5-1; J gene: TRBJ1-5; clone size: .; D gene: .; CDR3 length: 14; CDR3 protein: CASSLEGDNQPQHF; CDR3 DNA: TGCGCCAGCAGCTTGGAGGGGGACAATCAGCCCCAGCATTTT
V gene: TRBV24-1; J gene: TRBJ2-1; clone size: once; D gene: .; CDR3 length: 13; CDR3 protein: CATSDVGAGGQFF; CDR3 DNA: TGTGCCACCAGTGATGTGGGGGCAGGTGGGCAGTTCTTC
V gene: TRBV5-1; J gene: TRBJ2-1; clone size: .; D gene: .; CDR3 length: 15; CDR3 protein: CASSLAVQGTNEQFF; CDR3 DNA: TGCGCCAGCAGCTTGGCAGTTCAGGGTACGAATGAGCAGTTCTTC
V gene: TRBV7-2; J gene: TRBJ2-2; clone size: few; D gene: .; CDR3 length: 16; CDR3 protein: CASSPGGRRNTGELFF; CDR3 DNA: TGTGCCAGCAGCCCCGGGGGTAGGAGGAACACCGGGGAGCTGTTTTTT
V gene: TRBV18; J gene: TRBJ1-1; clone size: .; D gene: .; CDR3 length: 16; CDR3 protein: CASSPPTGQGTTEAFF; CDR3 DNA: TGTGCCAGCTCACCTCCTACAGGGCAAGGGACCACTGAAGCTTTCTTT
V gene: TRBV19; J gene: TRBJ1-2; clone size: few; D gene: .; CDR3 length: 12; CDR3 protein: CASQDPPYGYTF; CDR3 DNA: TGTGCCAGTCAGGATCCGCCTTATGGCTACACCTTC
V gene: TRBV19; J gene: TRBJ1-4; clone size: .; D gene: .; CDR3 length: 14; CDR3 protein: CASSTGRADEKLFF; CDR3 DNA: TGTGCCAGTAGCACAGGTCGCGCAGACGAAAAACTGTTTTTT
V gene: TRBV7-2; J gene: TRBJ1-4; clone size: .; D gene: .; CDR3 length: 15; CDR3 protein: CASSPHSAGAEKLFF; CDR3 DNA: TGTGCCAGCAGCCCCCATTCCGCTGGGGCGGAAAAACTGTTTTTT
V gene: TRBV19; J gene: TRBJ2-7; clone size: .; D gene: .; CDR3 length: 15; CDR3 protein: CASSTSTGQKGEQYF; CDR3 DNA: TGTGCCAGTAGTACCTCTACGGGTCAGAAGGGCGAGCAGTACTTC
V gene: TRBV27; J gene: TRBJ1-2; clone size: .; D gene: .; CDR3 length: 16; CDR3 protein: CASRPPGRFNYGGYTF; CDR3 DNA: TGTGCCAGCAGACCCCCCGGAAGATTTAACTATGGCGGCTACACCTTC
V gene: TRBV19; J gene: TRBJ1-5; clone size: .; D gene: .; CDR3 length: 16; CDR3 protein: CASSIREGMSNQPQHF; CDR3 DNA: TGTGCCAGTAGTATACGGGAGGGAATGAGCAATCAGCCCCAGCATTTT
V gene: TRBV5-1; J gene: TRBJ2-4; clone size: .; D gene: .; CDR3 length: 14; CDR3 protein: CASSPGGDKNIQYF; CDR3 DNA: TGCGCCAGCAGCCCCGGGGGAGATAAAAACATTCAGTACTTC
V gene: TRBV28; J gene: TRBJ1-2; clone size: .; D gene: .; CDR3 length: 13; CDR3 protein: CASSPTGNYGYTF; CDR3 DNA: TGTGCCAGCAGCCCCACAGGGAACTATGGCTACACCTTC
V gene: TRBV5-6; J gene: TRBJ1-4; clone size: .; D gene: TRBD1; CDR3 length: 16; CDR3 protein: CASSGGQRATNEKLFF; CDR3 DNA: TGTGCCAGCAGCGGGGGACAGCGAGCAACTAATGAAAAACTGTTTTTT
V gene: TRBV6-5; J gene: TRBJ2-7; clone size: .; D gene: TRBD2; CDR3 length: 15; CDR3 protein: CASSYSLARTYEQYF; CDR3 DNA: TGTGCCAGCAGTTACTCACTAGCGAGAACCTACGAGCAGTACTTC
V gene: TRBV5-1; J gene: TRBJ2-7; clone size: .; D gene: TRBD2; CDR3 length: 16; CDR3 protein: CASSVTSGGPGYEQYF; CDR3 DNA: TGCGCCAGCAGCGTGACTAGCGGGGGGCCGGGATACGAGCAGTACTTC
V gene: TRBV12-3/TRBV12-4; J gene: TRBJ2-3; clone size: .; D gene: .; CDR3 length: 11; CDR3 protein: CASSIRDTQYF; CDR3 DNA: TGTGCCAGCAGTATACGGGATACGCAGTATTTT
V gene: TRBV5-1; J gene: TRBJ2-1; clone size: .; D gene: .; CDR3 length: 15; CDR3 protein: CASSLDGGHYNEQFF; CDR3 DNA: TGCGCCAGCAGCTTGGACGGGGGGCACTACAATGAGCAGTTCTTC
V gene: TRBV3-1/TRBV3-2; J gene: TRBJ1-6; clone size: .; D gene: .; CDR3 length: 16; CDR3 protein: CASSQGSWGNNSPLHF; CDR3 DNA: TGTGCCAGCAGCCAGGGAAGTTGGGGCAATAATTCACCCCTCCACTTT
V gene: TRBV28; J gene: TRBJ2-1; clone size: .; D gene: TRBD1; CDR3 length: 15; CDR3 protein: CASSPKGQGWGEQFF; CDR3 DNA: TGTGCCAGCAGCCCGAAGGGACAGGGGTGGGGTGAGCAGTTCTTC
V gene: TRBV6-2/TRBV6-3; J gene: TRBJ2-1; clone size: .; D gene: .; CDR3 length: 19; CDR3 protein: CASSYTTSLSGGAGNEQFF; CDR3 DNA: TGTGCCAGCAGTTACACCACGTCACTGTCTGGAGGGGCGGGCAATGAGCAGTTCTTC
V gene: TRBV3-1/TRBV3-2; J gene: TRBJ1-2; clone size: .; D gene: .; CDR3 length: 12; CDR3 protein: CASSQAGAGYTF; CDR3 DNA: TGTGCCAGCAGCCAAGCGGGCGCTGGCTACACCTTC
V gene: TRBV10-2; J gene: TRBJ1-1; clone size: .; D gene: TRBD1; CDR3 length: 14; CDR3 protein: CASSGTTGVAEAFF; CDR3 DNA: TGCGCCAGCAGTGGGACCACAGGGGTAGCTGAAGCTTTCTTT
V gene: TRBV19; J gene: TRBJ2-5; clone size: .; D gene: .; CDR3 length: 13; CDR3 protein: CASSPHVQETQYF; CDR3 DNA: TGTGCCAGTAGTCCCCACGTGCAAGAGACCCAGTACTTC
V gene: TRBV11-2; J gene: TRBJ2-7; clone size: .; D gene: .; CDR3 length: 12; CDR3 protein: CASSRTGYEQYF; CDR3 DNA: TGTGCCAGCAGCCGGACTGGTTACGAGCAGTACTTC
V gene: TRBV11-2; J gene: TRBJ2-7; clone size: .; D gene: TRBD1; CDR3 length: 14; CDR3 protein: CASTRDSSVYEQYF; CDR3 DNA: TGTGCCAGCACCCGGGACAGTTCAGTCTACGAGCAGTACTTC
V gene: TRBV5-4; J gene: TRBJ1-1; clone size: .; D gene: TRBD1; CDR3 length: 14; CDR3 protein: CASSSGTGQTEAFF; CDR3 DNA: TGTGCCAGCAGCTCCGGGACAGGGCAGACTGAAGCTTTCTTT
V gene: TRBV11-2; J gene: TRBJ1-2; clone size: .; D gene: TRBD1; CDR3 length: 14; CDR3 protein: CASSSGQGGYGYTF; CDR3 DNA: TGTGCCAGCAGCTCCGGACAGGGAGGCTATGGCTACACCTTC
V gene: TRBV19; J gene: TRBJ2-7; clone size: .; D gene: TRBD1; CDR3 length: 15; CDR3 protein: CASSAPGQGQYEQYF; CDR3 DNA: TGTGCCAGTAGCGCACCGGGACAGGGTCAGTACGAGCAGTACTTC
V gene: TRBV5-1; J gene: TRBJ1-3; clone size: .; D gene: TRBD1; CDR3 length: 17; CDR3 protein: CASSSFHGTDAGNTIYF; CDR3 DNA: TGCGCCAGCAGCTCCTTCCATGGGACAGACGCAGGAAACACCATATATTTT
V gene: TRBV5-1; J gene: TRBJ1-5; clone size: .; D gene: TRBD1; CDR3 length: 15; CDR3 protein: CASSLGGTGGQPQHF; CDR3 DNA: TGCGCCAGCAGCTTGGGTGGGACAGGGGGACAGCCCCAGCATTTT
V gene: TRBV9; J gene: TRBJ2-5; clone size: .; D gene: TRBD2; CDR3 length: 17; CDR3 protein: CASSVGQLAGGVETQYF; CDR3 DNA: TGTGCCAGCAGCGTGGGACAACTAGCGGGAGGAGTGGAGACCCAGTACTTC
V gene: TRBV5-5; J gene: TRBJ2-7; clone size: .; D gene: .; CDR3 length: 13; CDR3 protein: CASSNGISYEQYF; CDR3 DNA: TGTGCCAGCAGCAACGGGATCTCCTACGAGCAGTACTTC
V gene: TRBV6-2/TRBV6-3; J gene: TRBJ1-5; clone size: .; D gene: .; CDR3 length: 15; CDR3 protein: CASSTTPGLPEPQHF; CDR3 DNA: TGTGCCAGCAGTACAACCCCGGGCTTGCCGGAGCCCCAGCATTTT
V gene: TRBV29-1; J gene: TRBJ2-7; clone size: .; D gene: TRBD2; CDR3 length: 15; CDR3 protein: CSVELAGGPTYEQYF; CDR3 DNA: TGCAGCGTTGAACTAGCGGGAGGGCCTACCTACGAGCAGTACTTC